The sequence of this T cell receptor (beta chain) was determined in a study of blood T cell repertoires in COVID-19. Study summary: Samples taken during acute and convalescent COVID-19 were collected in the United States, Italy and Spain. From T cells, B-cell-depleted T cells, or PBMCs came the material, which was cDNA or gDNA.

Original handling: Estimation of nucleated cell counts was performed using reference gene primer amplification. Profiled with immunoSEQ multiplex PCR; TCRdb holds only in-frame clones, not every one. V and J calls plus clone size are reproduced from that table; the DNA served to infer D and trimming. The table lists over 400,000 clones, around 85% of them singletons. This TCR came from a human donor in a cohort sampled during active COVID-19. Specimen: peripheral blood.

The CDR3 DNA follows: TGTGCCAGCAGCTCAGGGACAGTTCGAGAGGGCTACACCTTC. Residues: CASSSGTVREGYTF. This chain connects TRBV5-8 to TRBJ1-2, with TRBD1 matching 7 bases. V lost 3 bases to trimming and J lost 8 bases; unmatched junction nucleotides: 10. CDR3 size: 14 residues. Germline CDR1 is SGHTS and CDR2 is YDEGEE. The entire variable domain, with the rest obtained from reference TRBV5-8 and TRBJ1-2, is as follows: EAGVTQSPTHLIKTRGQQATLRCSPISGHTSVYWYQQALGLGLQFLLWYDEGEERNRGNFPPRFSGRQFPNYSSELNVNALELEDSALYLCASSSGTVREGYTFGSGTRLTVV.